The 13 T cell receptor beta chains below come from one sample, sequenced in a study of cytomegalovirus exposure and HLA in healthy donors. PCR involved 60 Vbeta and 13 Jbeta primers. Produced via immunoSEQ multiplex PCR; TCRdb's table is partial and in-frame only. The table lists 90,000 to 100,000 clones, roughly 70% of them singletons. What was sequenced was PBMCs. These receptors came from a man aged 45-60 years in good health and CMV-seronegative.

The chain joins TRBV4-1 to TRBJ1-6; D gene unclear. The CDR3 sequence is 18 residues long. Looked up from germline, CDR1 is MGHRA and CDR2 is YSYEKL. V lost 1 base, J lost 14 bases, and 27 bases lay in between. The CDR3 sequence: CASSQGFMRTGESLSLHF. The CDR3 region has the DNA TGCGCCAGCAGCCAAGGGTTCATGCGGACGGGAGAGTCGTTGTCCCTCCACTTT.

This sequence joins TRBV4-3 and TRBJ2-6; the match to TRBD2 covers 8 bases. Germline V lookup: CDR1 LGHNA, CDR2 YSLEER. CDR3 length: 18 residues. Trimming took 4 bases from V and 3 from J; bases not matched to a gene: 11. The DNA of the CDR3 is TGCGCCAGCAGCCCGCATGCGGGGGGCAGAGGTGGGGCCAACGTCCTGACTTTC. Translated: CASSPHAGGRGGANVLTF.

The genes are TRBV4-1 and TRBJ2-3; maybe TRBD2 (6 bases). CDR3 size: 15 residues. Trimming took 4 bases from V and 3 from J, leaving 14 bases between them. Per germline, CDR1 MGHRA and CDR2 YSYEKL. CDR3 bases: TGCGCCAGCAGCCCCTGGGGGGTAGAGACAGATACGCAGTATTTT. Amino acids: CASSPWGVETDTQYF.

This clone has more than one count but fewer than ten. The chain joins TRBV10-3 to TRBJ1-5; no clear D gene. The germline CDR1 and CDR2 sequences are ENHRY and SYGVKD. V was clipped by 6 bases and J by 7 bases, with 13 bases between them. The CDR3 is made up of 13 amino acids. The CDR3 is CAIREPEPQPQHF. CDR3 nucleotide sequence: TGTGCCATCAGGGAGCCAGAACCACAGCCCCAGCATTTT.

The chain combines TRBV6-5 with TRBJ1-5, with D possibly being TRBD1 (6 bases). V was trimmed by 6 bases and J by 7 bases, leaving 19 bases between them. Germline CDR1 MNHEY, CDR2 SVGAGI. CDR3 length: 15 amino acids. The CDR3 coding sequence is TGTGCCAGCAGGAAAAGGGGGGGAATGGGCCAGCCCCAGCATTTT. Translated: CASRKRGGMGQPQHF.

J is TRBJ2-1 and V is TRBV7-8; 8 bases are shared with TRBD2. The V gene end was trimmed by 5 bases and the J gene end by 1 base; junction bases not matched to a gene: 7. Germline loops: CDR1 SGHVS, CDR2 FQNEAQ. The CDR3 runs 16 residues. CDR3 protein: CASSPTGTSSYNEQFF. In DNA form, the CDR3 reads TGTGCCAGCAGCCCCACCGGGACTAGTTCCTACAATGAGCAGTTCTTC.

In this sample, this clone turned up once. The chain recombines TRBV29-1 with TRBJ2-7; TRBD1 agrees at 7 bases. J gave up 6 bases and V 6 bases, and 14 bases lay outside the gene matches. Germline V CDR1 and CDR2: SQVTM, ANQGSEA. This CDR3 is built from 14 residues. CDR3 in amino acids: CSVPGTGTASEQYV. The CDR3 DNA sequence: TGCAGCGTGCCCGGGACCGGGACAGCAAGCGAGCAGTACGTC.

V usage is TRBV6-6 and J usage is TRBJ1-1; a possible D gene is TRBD1 (6 bases). This CDR3 has 14 residues. CDR1 is MNHNY, CDR2 SVGAGI, per germline (reference sequence). V lost 4 bases and J lost 4, with 13 bases in between. The CDR3 region has the DNA TGTGCCAGCAGTTCTACAGGGTTCACCACTGAAGCTTTCTTT. Its translation is CASSSTGFTTEAFF.

The chain joins TRBV19 to TRBJ2-7; 10 nucleotides match TRBD1. Germline CDR1 and CDR2: LNHDA and SQIVND (reference sequence). This CDR3 spans 16 amino acids. The trim removed 5 bases at V and 4 bases at J, leaving 11 bases unmatched. The CDR3 sequence: CASSPRTGGVGYEQYF. The DNA of the CDR3 is TGTGCCAGTAGTCCCCGGACAGGGGGTGTAGGGTACGAGCAGTACTTC.

This clone was recorded only once. The CDR3 sequence is CASTPRGGAGQPQHF. The CDR3 DNA reads as TGTGCCAGCACCCCAAGGGGGGGTGCGGGCCAGCCCCAGCATTTT. The rearrangement joins TRBV2 to TRBJ1-5; TRBD1 might be the D (6 bases). Trimming took off 7 bases at V and 7 bases at J, with 20 bases between the two ends. This CDR3 comprises 15 residues. Germline V gene sequence: CDR1 SNHLY, CDR2 FYNNEI.

The genes are TRBV11-3 and TRBJ1-1, with TRBD1 identical over 9 bases. The CDR3 loop spans 15 amino acids. Germline loops: CDR1 SGHNT, CDR2 YENEEA. V shed 5 bases, J shed 3 bases, and the junction held 7 bases outside the gene matches. As DNA, the CDR3 is TGTGCCAGCAGCCTACAGGGGGCGAGGGACACTGAAGCTTTCTTT. This sequence encodes CASSLQGARDTEAFF. Together with reference TRBV11-3 and TRBJ1-1, the CDR3 gives the full variable domain: EAGVVQSPRYKIIEKKQPVAFWCNPISGHNTLYWYLQNLGQGPELLIRYENEEAVDDSQLPKDRFSAERLKGVDSTLKIQPAELGDSAVYLCASSLQGARDTEAFFGQGTRLTVV.

This clone has only one observation. The CDR3 nucleotides read TGTGCCAGCAGCCGAGTTGGGAGGCCCGGCAATGAGCAGTTCTTC. Translated, it gives CASSRVGRPGNEQFF. This chain links TRBV4-2 with TRBJ2-1, with TRBD2 as a possible D gene (6 bases). Per germline, CDR1 LGHNA and CDR2 YNFKEQ. Trimming shortened V by 4 bases and J by 6 bases, and 16 bases separated the two germline ends. This CDR3 contains 15 residues.

This rearrangement joins TRBV7-3 to TRBJ2-1, with 7 bases lining up with TRBD2. This CDR3 has 15 amino acids. With 1 base clipped from V and 3 bases from J, the junction kept 3 bases outside the gene matches. Germline assignment: CDR1 SGHTA and CDR2 FQGTGA. The CDR3 DNA reads as TGTGCCAGCAGCTTAAGGGGGGGAAACTACAATGAGCAGTTCTTC. It is translated as CASSLRGGNYNEQFF.